The sample holds many counts of the clone carrying this T cell receptor (beta chain). This sample is part of a study of glioma-infiltrating T cells. In the study overall: Glioma patients had dexamethasone for six or fewer days before surgery.

Per germline, CDR1 MDHEN and CDR2 SYDVKM. The CDR3 covers 14 residues. With V trimmed by 6 bases and J by 5 bases, 9 bases remained unmatched. The iRepertoire nested amplicon-rescue multiplex PCR amplified TCR alpha and beta CDR3s from RNA. TCRdb independently ran MiXCR on the multiplex PCR reads; one entry per CDR3 protein. The sample records 400,000 or so distinct CDR3 sequences, 35% to 45% being singletons. The sequence came from a human donor with low-grade glioma or glioblastoma, undergoing nonglioma brain surgery, or in good health (not recorded which). V and J are TRBV28 and TRBJ2-7, with 8 bases that match TRBD1. Source material: glioma tissue, nonneoplastic brain tissue, or PBMCs (not recorded which). The chain's CDR3 is CASSGGQGHNEQYF. CDR3 DNA sequence: TGTGCCAGCAGCGGCGGACAGGGCCATAACGAGCAGTACTTC.